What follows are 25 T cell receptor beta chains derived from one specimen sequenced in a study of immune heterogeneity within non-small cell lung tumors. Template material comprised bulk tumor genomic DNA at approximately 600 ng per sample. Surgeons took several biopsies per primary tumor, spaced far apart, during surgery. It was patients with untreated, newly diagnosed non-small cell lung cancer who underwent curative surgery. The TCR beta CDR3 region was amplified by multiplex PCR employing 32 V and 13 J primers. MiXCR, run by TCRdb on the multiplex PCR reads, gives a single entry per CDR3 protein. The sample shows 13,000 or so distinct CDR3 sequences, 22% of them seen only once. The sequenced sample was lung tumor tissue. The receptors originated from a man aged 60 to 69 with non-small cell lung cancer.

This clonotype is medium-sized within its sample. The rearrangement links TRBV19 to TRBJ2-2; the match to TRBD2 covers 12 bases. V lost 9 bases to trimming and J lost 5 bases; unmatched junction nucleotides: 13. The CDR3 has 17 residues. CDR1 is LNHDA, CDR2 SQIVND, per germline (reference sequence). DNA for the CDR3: TGTGCCAGCACCCGGAGGGGTGGGACTAGCGGGACCGGGGAGCTGTTTTTT. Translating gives CASTRRGGTSGTGELFF.

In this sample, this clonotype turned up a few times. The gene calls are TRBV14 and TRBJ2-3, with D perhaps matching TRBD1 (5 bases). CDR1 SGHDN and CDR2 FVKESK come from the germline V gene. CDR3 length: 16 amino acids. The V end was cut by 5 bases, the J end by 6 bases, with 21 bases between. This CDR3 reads CASSTWTNRLFDTQYF. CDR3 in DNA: TGTGCCAGCAGCACCTGGACAAACCGCCTCTTCGATACGCAGTATTTT. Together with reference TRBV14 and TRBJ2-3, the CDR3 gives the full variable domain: EAGVTQFPSHSVIEKGQTVTLRCDPISGHDNLYWYRRVMGKEIKFLLHFVKESKQDESGMPNNRFLAERTGGTYSTLKVQPAELEDSGVYFCASSTWTNRLFDTQYFGPGTRLTVL.

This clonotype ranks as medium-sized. CDR3 sequence: CASLLEEDTQYF. The CDR3, as DNA: TGTGCCAGCCTATTGGAGGAAGATACGCAGTATTTT. The chain employs TRBV2 and TRBJ2-3; D perhaps matches TRBD2 (5 bases). V gave up 8 bases and J gave up 5 bases, with 11 bases separating them. The CDR3 sequence is 12 residues long. Germline-derived CDR1 and CDR2 are SNHLY and FYNNEI.

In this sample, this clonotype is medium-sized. CDR3: CASSQADGFGNSPLHF. The CDR3 bases are TGTGCCAGCAGCCAAGCGGATGGGTTTGGTAATTCACCCCTCCACTTT. The gene calls are TRBV14 and TRBJ1-6; no clear D. CDR1 is SGHDN, CDR2 FVKESK, per germline. This CDR3 comprises 16 residues. Deletions cut 1 base from V and 6 bases from J, with 13 bases between.

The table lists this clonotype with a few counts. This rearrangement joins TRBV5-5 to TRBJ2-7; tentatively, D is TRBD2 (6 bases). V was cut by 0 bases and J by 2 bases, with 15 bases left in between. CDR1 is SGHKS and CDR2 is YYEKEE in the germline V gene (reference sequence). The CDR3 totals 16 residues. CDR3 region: CASSLAPGTSTYEQYF. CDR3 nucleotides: TGTGCCAGCAGCTTGGCCCCCGGGACTTCAACCTACGAGCAGTACTTC.

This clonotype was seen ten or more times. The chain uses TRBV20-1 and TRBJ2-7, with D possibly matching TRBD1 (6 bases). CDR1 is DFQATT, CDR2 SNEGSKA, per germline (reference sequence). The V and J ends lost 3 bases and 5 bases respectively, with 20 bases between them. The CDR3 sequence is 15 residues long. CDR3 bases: TGCAGTGCTAGCAAGGGGGTGGGAGTTGGAGACGAGCAGTACTTC. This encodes CSASKGVGVGDEQYF.

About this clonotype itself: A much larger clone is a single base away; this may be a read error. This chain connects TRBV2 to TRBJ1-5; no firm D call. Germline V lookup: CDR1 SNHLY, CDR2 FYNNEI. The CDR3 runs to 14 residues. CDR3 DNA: TGTCCCAGCAGTGTTTGGGATAGCAATCAGCCCCAGCATTTT. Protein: CPSSVWDSNQPQHF.

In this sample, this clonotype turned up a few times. CDR3 residues: CSARGSGRSTGELFF. The CDR3 nucleotides are TGCAGTGCTAGAGGTAGCGGGAGGAGTACCGGGGAGCTGTTTTTT. J is TRBJ2-2 and V is TRBV20-1, with TRBD2 matching over 10 bases. CDR3 length: 15 amino acids. V lost 1 base and J lost 5; bases outside the gene matches: 4. Germline CDR1 and CDR2: DFQATT and SNEGSKA (reference sequence).

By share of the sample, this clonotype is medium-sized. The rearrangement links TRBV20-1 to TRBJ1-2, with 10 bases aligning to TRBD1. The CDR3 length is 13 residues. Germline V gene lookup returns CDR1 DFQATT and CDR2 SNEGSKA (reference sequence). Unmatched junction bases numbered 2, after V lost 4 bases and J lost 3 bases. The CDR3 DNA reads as TGCAGTGCTACCGGGACAGGGGACTATGGCTACACCTTC. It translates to CSATGTGDYGYTF.

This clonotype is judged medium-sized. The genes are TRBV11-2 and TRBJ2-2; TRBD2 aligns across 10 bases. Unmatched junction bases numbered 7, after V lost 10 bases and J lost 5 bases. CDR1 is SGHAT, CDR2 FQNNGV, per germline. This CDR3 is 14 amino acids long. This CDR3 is CATLGLAATGELFF. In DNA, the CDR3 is TGTGCCACCCTTGGACTAGCGGCAACCGGGGAGCTGTTTTTT.

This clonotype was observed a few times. This CDR3 reads CASSYEGEADTQYF. CDR3 bases: TGTGCCAGCAGCTACGAGGGTGAGGCAGATACGCAGTATTTT. This rearrangement joins TRBV13 to TRBJ2-3, with D perhaps matching TRBD2 (5 bases). Germline assignment: CDR1 PRHDT and CDR2 FYEKMQ (reference sequence). Trimming took 4 bases from V and 4 from J, leaving 12 bases between them. CDR3 length: 14 residues.

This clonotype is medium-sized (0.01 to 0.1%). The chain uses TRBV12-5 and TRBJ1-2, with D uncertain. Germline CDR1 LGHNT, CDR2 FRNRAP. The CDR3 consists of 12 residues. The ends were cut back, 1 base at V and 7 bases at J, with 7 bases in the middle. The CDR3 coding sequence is TGTGCTAGTGGTTTGGACCTGTCTGGCTACACCTTC. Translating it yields CASGLDLSGYTF. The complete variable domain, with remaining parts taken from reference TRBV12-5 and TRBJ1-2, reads DARVTQTPRHKVTEMGQEVTMRCQPILGHNTVFWYRQTMMQGLELLAYFRNRAPLDDSGMPKDRFSAEMPDATLATLKIQPSEPRDSAVYFCASGLDLSGYTFGSGTRLTVV.

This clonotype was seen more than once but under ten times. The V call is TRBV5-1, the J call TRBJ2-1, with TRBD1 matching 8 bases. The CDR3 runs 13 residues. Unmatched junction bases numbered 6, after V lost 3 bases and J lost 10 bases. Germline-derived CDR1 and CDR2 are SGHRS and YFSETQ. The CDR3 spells CASSWTGTGEQFF. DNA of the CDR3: TGCGCCAGCAGCTGGACAGGGACGGGGGAGCAGTTCTTC. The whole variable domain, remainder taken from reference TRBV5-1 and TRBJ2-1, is KAGVTQTPRYLIKTRGQQVTLSCSPISGHRSVSWYQQTPGQGLQFLFEYFSETQRNKGNFPGRFSGRQFSNSRSEMNVSTLELGDSALYLCASSWTGTGEQFFGPGTRLTVL.

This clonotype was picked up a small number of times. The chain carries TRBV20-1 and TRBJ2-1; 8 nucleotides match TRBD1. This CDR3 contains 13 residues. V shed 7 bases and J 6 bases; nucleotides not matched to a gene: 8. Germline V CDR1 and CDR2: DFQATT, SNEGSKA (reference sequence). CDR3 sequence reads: CSGTGMVTNEQFF. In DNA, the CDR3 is TGCAGTGGGACAGGGATGGTCACCAATGAGCAGTTCTTC.

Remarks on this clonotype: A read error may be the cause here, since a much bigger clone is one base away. The CDR3 nucleotides are TGTGCCAGCACCTTGGAGTATGAGCATTTCTTC. It encodes CASTLEYEHFF. The chain is built from TRBV6-2 or TRBV6-3 and TRBJ2-1; D remains unclear. CDR1 is MNHEY and CDR2 is SVGEGT in the germline V gene. The length of the CDR3 is 11 residues.

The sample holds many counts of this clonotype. The CDR3 region is CASSLAQTSSEQYF. CDR3 DNA sequence: TGTGCCAGCAGCTTAGCTCAAACTAGTTCCGAGCAGTACTTC. The genes are TRBV11-1 and TRBJ2-7; weak D call: TRBD2 (5 bases). CDR1 and CDR2 from the germline V gene are SGHAT and FQDESV (reference sequence). The ends were cut back, 0 bases at V and 6 bases at J, with 12 bases in the middle. This CDR3 spans 14 amino acids.

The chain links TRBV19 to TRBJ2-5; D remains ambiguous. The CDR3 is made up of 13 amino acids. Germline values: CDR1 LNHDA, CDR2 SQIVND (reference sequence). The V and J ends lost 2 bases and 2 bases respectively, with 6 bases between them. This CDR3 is CASSINNQETQYF. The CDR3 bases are TGTGCCAGTAGTATAAACAATCAAGAGACCCAGTACTTC.

DNA for the CDR3: TGCGCCAGCAGCTTGGGTTGGCGGGGCACAGATACGCAGTATTTT. Its translation: CASSLGWRGTDTQYF. The genes are TRBV5-1 and TRBJ2-3; the D gene is possibly TRBD2 (5 bases). This CDR3 region has 15 residues. V lost 0 bases to trimming and J lost 1 base, with 9 bases between them. Germline V gene sequence: CDR1 SGHRS, CDR2 YFSETQ.

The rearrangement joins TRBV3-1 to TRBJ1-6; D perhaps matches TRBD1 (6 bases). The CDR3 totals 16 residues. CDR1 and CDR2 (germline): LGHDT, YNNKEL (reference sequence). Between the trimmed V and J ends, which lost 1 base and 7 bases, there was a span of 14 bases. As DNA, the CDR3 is TGTGCCAGCAGCCAAGCCCTCACAGGGTGGAATTCACCCCTCCACTTT. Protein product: CASSQALTGWNSPLHF. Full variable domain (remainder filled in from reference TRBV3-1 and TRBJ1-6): DTAVSQTPKYLVTQMGNDKSIKCEQNLGHDTMYWYKQDSKKFLKIMFSYNNKELIINETVPNRFSPKSPDKAHLNLHINSLELGDSAVYFCASSQALTGWNSPLHFGNGTRLTVT.

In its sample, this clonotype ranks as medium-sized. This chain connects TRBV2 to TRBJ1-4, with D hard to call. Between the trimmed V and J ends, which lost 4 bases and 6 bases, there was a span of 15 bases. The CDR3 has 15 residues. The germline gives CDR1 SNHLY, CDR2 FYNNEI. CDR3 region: CASSGLSLGHEKLFF. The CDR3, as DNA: TGTGCCAGCAGTGGACTCAGCCTCGGGCATGAAAAACTGTTTTTT.

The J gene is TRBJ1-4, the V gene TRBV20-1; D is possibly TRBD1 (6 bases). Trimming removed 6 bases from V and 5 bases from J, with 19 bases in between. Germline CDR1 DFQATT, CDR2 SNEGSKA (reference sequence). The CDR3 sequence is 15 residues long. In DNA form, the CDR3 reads TGCAGTGCCGTAACCCCAGGGGAGGAAAATGAAAAACTGTTTTTT. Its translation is CSAVTPGEENEKLFF.

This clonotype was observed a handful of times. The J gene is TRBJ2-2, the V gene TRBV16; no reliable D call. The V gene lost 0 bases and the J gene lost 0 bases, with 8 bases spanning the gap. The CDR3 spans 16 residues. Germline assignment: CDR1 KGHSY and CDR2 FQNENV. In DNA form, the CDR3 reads TGTGCCAGCAGCCAATCCTACAGCGCGAACACCGGGGAGCTGTTTTTT. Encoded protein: CASSQSYSANTGELFF.

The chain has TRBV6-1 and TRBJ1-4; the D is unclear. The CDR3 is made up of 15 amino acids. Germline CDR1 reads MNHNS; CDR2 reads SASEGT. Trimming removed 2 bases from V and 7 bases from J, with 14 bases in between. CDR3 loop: CASSETDFLGEKLFF. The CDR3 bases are TGTGCCAGCAGTGAAACAGACTTCCTGGGTGAAAAACTGTTTTTT.

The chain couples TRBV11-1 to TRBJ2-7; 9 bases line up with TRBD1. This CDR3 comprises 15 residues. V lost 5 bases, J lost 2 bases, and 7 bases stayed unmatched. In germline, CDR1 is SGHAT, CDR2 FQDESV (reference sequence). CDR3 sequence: CASSRTGTGPYEQYF. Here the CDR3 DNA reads TGTGCCAGCAGCAGAACCGGGACAGGGCCCTACGAGCAGTACTTC. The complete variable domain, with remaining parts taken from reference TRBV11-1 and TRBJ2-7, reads EAEVAQSPRYKITEKSQAVAFWCDPISGHATLYWYRQILGQGPELLVQFQDESVVDDSQLPKDRFSAERLKGVDSTLKIQPAELGDSAMYLCASSRTGTGPYEQYFGPGTRLTVT.

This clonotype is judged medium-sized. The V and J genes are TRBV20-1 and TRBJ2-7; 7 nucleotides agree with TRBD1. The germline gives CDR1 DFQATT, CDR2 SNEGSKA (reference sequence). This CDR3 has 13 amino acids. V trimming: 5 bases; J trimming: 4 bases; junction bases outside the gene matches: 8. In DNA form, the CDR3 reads TGCAGTGCTGTTCCGGGACAGATTTACGAGCAGTACTTC. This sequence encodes CSAVPGQIYEQYF.